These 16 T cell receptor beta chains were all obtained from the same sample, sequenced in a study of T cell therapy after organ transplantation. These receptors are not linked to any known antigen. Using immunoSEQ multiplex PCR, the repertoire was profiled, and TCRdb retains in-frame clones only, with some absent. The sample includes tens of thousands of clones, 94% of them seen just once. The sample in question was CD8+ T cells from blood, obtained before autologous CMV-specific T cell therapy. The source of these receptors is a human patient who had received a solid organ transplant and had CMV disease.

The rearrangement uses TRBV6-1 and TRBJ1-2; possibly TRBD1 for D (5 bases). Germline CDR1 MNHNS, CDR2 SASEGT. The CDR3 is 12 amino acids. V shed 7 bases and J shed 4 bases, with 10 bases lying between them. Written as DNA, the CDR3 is TGTGCCAGCACACAGGACATCTATGGCTACACCTTC. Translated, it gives CASTQDIYGYTF.

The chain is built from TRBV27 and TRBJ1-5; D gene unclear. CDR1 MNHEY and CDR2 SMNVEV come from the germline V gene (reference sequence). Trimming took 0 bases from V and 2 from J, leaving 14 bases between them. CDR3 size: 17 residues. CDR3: CASSLSFSGFGNQPQHF. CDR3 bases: TGTGCCAGCAGTTTATCGTTTTCGGGGTTCGGCAATCAGCCCCAGCATTTT.

The DNA of the CDR3 is TGTGCCAGTAGTATTGTGGCGGGTGCTAGCTCCTACGAGCAGTACTTC. Translating it yields CASSIVAGASSYEQYF. The rearrangement links TRBV19 to TRBJ2-7, with D perhaps TRBD2 (5 bases). Deletions cut 3 bases from V and 0 bases from J, with 15 bases between. This CDR3 region has 16 residues. Per germline, CDR1 LNHDA and CDR2 SQIVND (reference sequence).

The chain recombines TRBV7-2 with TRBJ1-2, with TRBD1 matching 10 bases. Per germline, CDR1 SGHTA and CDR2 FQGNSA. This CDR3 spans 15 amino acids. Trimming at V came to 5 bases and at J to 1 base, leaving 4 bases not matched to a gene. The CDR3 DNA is TGTGCCAGCAGCCGGGGACAGGGGAATAACTATGGCTACACCTTC. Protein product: CASSRGQGNNYGYTF.

The CDR3 nucleotides read TGTGCCATCAGTGAGGGGGGGGCGGAAGAAAGCTCCTACAATGAGCAGTTCTTC. Translated, it gives CAISEGGAEESSYNEQFF. The gene calls are TRBV10-3 and TRBJ2-1; D is possibly TRBD2 (7 bases). Per the germline V gene, CDR1 is ENHRY and CDR2 is SYGVKD. With 2 bases removed from V and 0 bases from J, the gap between germline ends came to 17 bases. The CDR3 runs to 18 residues.

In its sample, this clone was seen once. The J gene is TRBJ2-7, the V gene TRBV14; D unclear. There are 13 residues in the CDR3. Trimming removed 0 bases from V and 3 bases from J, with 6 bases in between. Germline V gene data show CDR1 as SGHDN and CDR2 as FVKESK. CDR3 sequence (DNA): TGTGCCAGCAGCCAAGATAATTACTACGAGCAGTACTTC. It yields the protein CASSQDNYYEQYF.

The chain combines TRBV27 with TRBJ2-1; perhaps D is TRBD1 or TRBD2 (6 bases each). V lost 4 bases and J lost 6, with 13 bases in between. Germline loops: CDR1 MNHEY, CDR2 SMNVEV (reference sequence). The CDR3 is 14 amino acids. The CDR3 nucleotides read TGTGCCAGCAGTTCGCCGAGGGGGGCCAATGAGCAGTTCTTC. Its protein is CASSSPRGANEQFF.

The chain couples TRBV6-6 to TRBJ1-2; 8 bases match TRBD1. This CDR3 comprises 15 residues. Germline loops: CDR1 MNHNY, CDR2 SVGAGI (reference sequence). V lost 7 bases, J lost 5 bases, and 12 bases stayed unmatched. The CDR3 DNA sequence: TGTGCCAGCAAGACTCTTCGGACAGGGTTATATGGCTACACCTTC. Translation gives CASKTLRTGLYGYTF.

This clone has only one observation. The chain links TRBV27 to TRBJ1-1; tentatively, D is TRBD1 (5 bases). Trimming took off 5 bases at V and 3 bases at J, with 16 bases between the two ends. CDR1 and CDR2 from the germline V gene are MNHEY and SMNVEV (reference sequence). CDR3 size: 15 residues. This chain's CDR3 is CASSLHRGLDTEAFF. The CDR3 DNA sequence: TGTGCCAGCAGTCTCCATCGGGGACTTGACACTGAAGCTTTCTTT.

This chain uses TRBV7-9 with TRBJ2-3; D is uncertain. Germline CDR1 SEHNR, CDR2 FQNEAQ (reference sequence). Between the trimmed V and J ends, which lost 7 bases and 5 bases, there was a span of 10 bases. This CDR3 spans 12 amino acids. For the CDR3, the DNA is TGTGCCAGCACCATCGAAGTAGATACGCAGTATTTT. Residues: CASTIEVDTQYF.

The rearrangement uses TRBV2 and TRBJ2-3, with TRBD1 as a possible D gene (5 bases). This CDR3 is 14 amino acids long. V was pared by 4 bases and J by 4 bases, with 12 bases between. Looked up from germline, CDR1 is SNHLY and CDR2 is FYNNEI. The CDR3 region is CASSVIRVADTQYF. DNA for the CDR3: TGTGCCAGCAGTGTTATCAGGGTTGCAGATACGCAGTATTTT.

The CDR3 DNA is TGTGCCAGCAGTTTATCTGGGCAGGGACCAAACTCTGGAAACACCATATATTTT. Translating gives CASSLSGQGPNSGNTIYF. The V gene is TRBV27, the J gene TRBJ1-3; TRBD1 might be the D (5 bases). Looked up from germline, CDR1 is MNHEY and CDR2 is SMNVEV (reference sequence). Trimming removed 0 bases from V and 0 bases from J, with 15 bases in between. The CDR3 has 18 amino acids.

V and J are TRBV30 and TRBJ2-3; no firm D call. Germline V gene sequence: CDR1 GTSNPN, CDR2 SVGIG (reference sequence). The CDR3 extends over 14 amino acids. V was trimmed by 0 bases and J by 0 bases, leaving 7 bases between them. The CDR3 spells CAWSVLGSTDTQYF. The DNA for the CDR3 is TGTGCCTGGAGTGTACTTGGGAGCACAGATACGCAGTATTTT. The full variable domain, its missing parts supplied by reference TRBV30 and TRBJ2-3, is SQTIHQWPATLVQPVGSPLSLECTVEGTSNPNLYWYRQAAGRGLQLLFYSVGIGQISSEVPQNLSASRPQDRQFILSSKKLLLSDSGFYLCAWSVLGSTDTQYFGPGTRLTVL.

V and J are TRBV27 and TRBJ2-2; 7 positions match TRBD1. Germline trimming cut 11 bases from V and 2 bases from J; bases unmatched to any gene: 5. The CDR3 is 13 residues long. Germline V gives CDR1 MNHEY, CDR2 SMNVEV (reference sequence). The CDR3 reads CAVRGLNTGELFF. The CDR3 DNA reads TGTGCCGTCAGGGGGTTAAACACCGGGGAGCTGTTTTTT.

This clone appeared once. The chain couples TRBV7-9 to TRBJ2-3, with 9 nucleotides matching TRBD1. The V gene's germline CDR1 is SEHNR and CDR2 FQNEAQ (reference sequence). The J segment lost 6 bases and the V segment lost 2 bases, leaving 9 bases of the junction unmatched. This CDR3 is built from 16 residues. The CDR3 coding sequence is TGTGCCAGCAGCTTACCCGGGACAGGGTTTGTGGATACGCAGTATTTT. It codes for CASSLPGTGFVDTQYF.

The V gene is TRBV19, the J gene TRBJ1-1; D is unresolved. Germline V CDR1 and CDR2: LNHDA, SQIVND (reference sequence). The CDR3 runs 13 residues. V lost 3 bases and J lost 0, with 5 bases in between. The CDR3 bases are TGTGCCAGTAGTATTCAGGTGAACACTGAAGCTTTCTTT. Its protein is CASSIQVNTEAFF.